The sequence of this T cell receptor beta chain was determined in a study of blood T cells in healthy people across ages. Germline-derived CDR1 and CDR2 are DFQATT and SNEGSKA (reference sequence). The CDR3 has 13 amino acids. Using a J-beta primer mix together with a sample-barcoded 5' primer, a second PCR was run for about 6 to 12 cycles. TCRdb re-called the 5' RACE reads with MiXCR, one entry per CDR3 protein. The data hold some 1.5 million distinct CDR3 sequences, with 28% observed a single time. Comments on this clonotype: The junction and the germline gene differ at one end; a read error may be behind it.

Input material: blood. The J gene is TRBJ1-1, the V gene TRBV20-1; D might be TRBD1 (6 bases). This TCR was recovered from a woman aged 25 to 45 in good health. CDR3 in DNA: TGCAGTGCGAGAGGGACATGGAAAACTGAAGCTTTCTTT. Its protein product is CSARGTWKTEAFF.